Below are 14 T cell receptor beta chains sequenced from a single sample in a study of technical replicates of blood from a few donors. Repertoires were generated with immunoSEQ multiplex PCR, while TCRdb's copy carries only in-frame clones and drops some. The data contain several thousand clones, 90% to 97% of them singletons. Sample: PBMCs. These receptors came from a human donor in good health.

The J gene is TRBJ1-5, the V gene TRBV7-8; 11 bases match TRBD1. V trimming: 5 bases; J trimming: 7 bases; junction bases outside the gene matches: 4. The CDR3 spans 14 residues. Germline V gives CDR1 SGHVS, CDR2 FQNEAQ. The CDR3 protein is CASSQGQGEQPQHF. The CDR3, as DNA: TGTGCCAGCAGCCAGGGACAGGGGGAACAGCCCCAGCATTTT.

The CDR3 sequence is CASSLIGGSTDTQYF. DNA for the CDR3: TGTGCCAGCAGCCTGATTGGCGGGAGTACAGATACGCAGTATTTT. The V gene is TRBV7-8, the J gene TRBJ2-3; 7 nucleotides line up with TRBD2. V lost 5 bases, J lost 3 bases, and 8 bases stayed unmatched. This CDR3 has 15 residues. CDR1 is SGHVS, CDR2 FQNEAQ, per germline.

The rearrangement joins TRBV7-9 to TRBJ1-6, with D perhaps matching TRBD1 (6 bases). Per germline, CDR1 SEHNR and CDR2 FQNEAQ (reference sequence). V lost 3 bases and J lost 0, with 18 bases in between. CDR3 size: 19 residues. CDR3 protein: CASSLRPGAASSYNSPLHF. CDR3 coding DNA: TGTGCCAGCAGCTTGCGACCAGGGGCCGCAAGCTCCTATAATTCACCCCTCCACTTT.

The CDR3 here is CASSFFQGRDEQFF. For the CDR3, the DNA is TGTGCCAGCAGCTTCTTTCAGGGGCGGGATGAGCAGTTCTTC. The chain employs TRBV7-8 and TRBJ2-1; tentatively, D is TRBD1 (6 bases). The V gene's germline CDR1 is SGHVS and CDR2 FQNEAQ. Trimming shortened V by 3 bases and J by 8 bases, and 14 bases separated the two germline ends. The CDR3 sequence is 14 residues long. Full variable domain (remainder filled in from reference TRBV7-8 and TRBJ2-1): GAGVSQSPRYKVAKRGQDVALRCDPISGHVSLFWYQQALGQGPEFLTYFQNEAQLDKSGLPSDRFFAERPEGSVSTLKIQRTQQEDSAVYLCASSFFQGRDEQFFGPGTRLTVL.

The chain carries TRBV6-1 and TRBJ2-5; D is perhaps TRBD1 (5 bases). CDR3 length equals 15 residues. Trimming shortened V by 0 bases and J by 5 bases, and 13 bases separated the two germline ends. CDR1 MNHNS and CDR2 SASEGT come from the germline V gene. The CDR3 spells CASSEAAGNLETQYF. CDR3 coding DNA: TGTGCCAGCAGTGAAGCGGCAGGGAATTTGGAGACCCAGTACTTC.

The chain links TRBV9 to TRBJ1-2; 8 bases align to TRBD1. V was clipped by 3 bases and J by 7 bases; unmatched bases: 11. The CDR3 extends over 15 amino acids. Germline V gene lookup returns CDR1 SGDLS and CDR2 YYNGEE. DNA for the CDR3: TGTGCCAGCAGCGGACCAGACAGGGGTACTTCTGGCTACACCTTC. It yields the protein CASSGPDRGTSGYTF.

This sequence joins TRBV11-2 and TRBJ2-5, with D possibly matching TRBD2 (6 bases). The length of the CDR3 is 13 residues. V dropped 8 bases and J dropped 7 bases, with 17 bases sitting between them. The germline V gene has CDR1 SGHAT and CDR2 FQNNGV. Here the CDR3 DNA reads TGTGCCAGCTCAGAGGGAGACGGGGGGACCCAGTACTTC. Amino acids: CASSEGDGGTQYF.

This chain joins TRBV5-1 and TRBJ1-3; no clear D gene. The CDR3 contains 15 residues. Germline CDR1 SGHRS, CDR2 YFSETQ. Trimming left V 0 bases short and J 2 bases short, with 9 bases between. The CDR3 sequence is CASSLDDSPGNTIYF. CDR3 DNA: TGCGCCAGCAGCTTGGACGACTCTCCTGGAAACACCATATATTTT. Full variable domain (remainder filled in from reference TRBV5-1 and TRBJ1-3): KAGVTQTPRYLIKTRGQQVTLSCSPISGHRSVSWYQQTPGQGLQFLFEYFSETQRNKGNFPGRFSGRQFSNSRSEMNVSTLELGDSALYLCASSLDDSPGNTIYFGEGSWLTVV.

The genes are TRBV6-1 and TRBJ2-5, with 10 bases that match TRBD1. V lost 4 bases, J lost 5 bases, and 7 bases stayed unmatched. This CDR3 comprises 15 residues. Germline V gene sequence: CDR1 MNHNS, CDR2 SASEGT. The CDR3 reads CASSVTGTGVETQYF. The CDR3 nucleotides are TGTGCCAGCAGTGTAACCGGGACAGGGGTCGAGACCCAGTACTTC.

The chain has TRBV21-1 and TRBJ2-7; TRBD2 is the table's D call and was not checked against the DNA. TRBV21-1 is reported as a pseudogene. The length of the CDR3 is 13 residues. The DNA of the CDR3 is TGTGCCAGCAGGGGAGCCCTCCCTGGCGAGCAGTACTTC. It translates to CASRGALPGEQYF.

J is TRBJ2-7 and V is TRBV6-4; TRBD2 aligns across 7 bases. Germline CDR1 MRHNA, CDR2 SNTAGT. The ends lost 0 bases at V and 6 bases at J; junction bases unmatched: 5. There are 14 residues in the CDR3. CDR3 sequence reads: CASSDSPTSREQYF. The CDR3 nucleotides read TGTGCCAGCAGTGACTCCCCGACTAGCCGCGAGCAGTACTTC.

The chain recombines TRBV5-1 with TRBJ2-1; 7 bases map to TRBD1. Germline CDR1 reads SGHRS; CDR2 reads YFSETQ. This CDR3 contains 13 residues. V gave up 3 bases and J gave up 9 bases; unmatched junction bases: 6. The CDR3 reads CASSSRQGAEQFF. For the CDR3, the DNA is TGCGCCAGCAGCTCAAGACAGGGAGCTGAGCAGTTCTTC.

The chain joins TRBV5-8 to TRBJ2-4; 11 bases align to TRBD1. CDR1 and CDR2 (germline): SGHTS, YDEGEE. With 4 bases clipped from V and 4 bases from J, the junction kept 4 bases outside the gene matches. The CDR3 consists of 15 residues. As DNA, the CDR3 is TGTGCCAGCAGCCCAGGGACAGGGGGAAAAAACATTCAGTACTTC. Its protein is CASSPGTGGKNIQYF. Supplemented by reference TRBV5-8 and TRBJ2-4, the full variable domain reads EAGVTQSPTHLIKTRGQQATLRCSPISGHTSVYWYQQALGLGLQFLLWYDEGEERNRGNFPPRFSGRQFPNYSSELNVNALELEDSALYLCASSPGTGGKNIQYFGAGTRLSVL.

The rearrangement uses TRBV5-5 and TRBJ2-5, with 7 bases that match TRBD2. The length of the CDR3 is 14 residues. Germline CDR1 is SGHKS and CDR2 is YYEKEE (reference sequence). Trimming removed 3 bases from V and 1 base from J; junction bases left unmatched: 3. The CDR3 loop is CASSWGRAQETQYF. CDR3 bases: TGTGCCAGCAGCTGGGGGAGGGCCCAAGAGACCCAGTACTTC. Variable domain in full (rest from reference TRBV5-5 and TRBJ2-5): DAGVTQSPTHLIKTRGQQVTLRCSPISGHKSVSWYQQVLGQGPQFIFQYYEKEERGRGNFPDRFSARQFPNYSSELNVNALLLGDSALYLCASSWGRAQETQYFGPGTRLLVL.